This T cell receptor beta chain was sequenced during a study of T cells in Graves' hyperthyroidism and ophthalmopathy. Findings of the study overall: In blood, most of the thyroid clonotypes expanded above 0.001 were also present.

The germline V and J ends were trimmed by 5 bases and 3 bases, with 10 bases remaining between them. This CDR3 spans 13 amino acids. Germline lookup yields CDR1 MGHDK and CDR2 SYGVNS. RNA transcripts yielded amplified TCR beta CDR3 regions. First-round RT-PCR of the TCR CDR3 relied on the HTBI primer set. TCRdb recomputed calls from the multiplex PCR reads with MiXCR, one row per CDR3 protein. The sample records approximately 560,000 distinct CDR3 sequences, roughly 50% being singletons. To note about this clonotype: What it binds is unknown.

Uncontrolled infection, other autoimmune disease, pregnancy or lactation excluded patients. The V call is TRBV25-1, the J call TRBJ1-2; no reliable D call. The TCR sequence derives from a woman aged 18-29 years with Graves' hyperthyroidism. What was sequenced was peripheral blood or thyroid tissue (not recorded which). This CDR3 is CASSTSADYGYTF. The CDR3 region has the DNA TGTGCCAGCAGTACCTCAGCAGACTATGGCTACACCTTC.